The 9 T cell receptor beta chains below come from one sample, sequenced in a study of blood T cell repertoires in COVID-19. Clones were read by immunoSEQ multiplex PCR, and TCRdb kept only the in-frame ones, dropping some. This sample has 130,000 to 150,000 clones; around 80% occur once, and the top ten carry 13% to 15%. Input material: peripheral blood. The receptors derive from a human donor with acute or convalescent COVID-19. The donor label of this sample is uncertain.

This chain connects TRBV7-9 to TRBJ2-5, with 9 positions matching TRBD1. Germline CDR1 SEHNR, CDR2 FQNEAQ (reference sequence). The length of the CDR3 is 16 residues. V dropped 1 base and J dropped 5; count of bases not matched to a gene: 8. The CDR3: CASSLVTGGGLETQYF. CDR3 coding DNA: TGTGCCAGCAGCTTAGTTACAGGGGGCGGATTGGAGACCCAGTACTTC.

V usage is TRBV3-1 (or the pseudogene TRBV3-2) and J usage is TRBJ1-3, with D possibly matching TRBD1 (6 bases). The CDR3 length is 13 residues. Germline V gives CDR1 LGHDT, CDR2 YNNKEL (reference sequence). V was trimmed by 6 bases and J by 2 bases, leaving 8 bases between them. The CDR3 DNA is TGTGCCAGCAGACCAGGGGCTGGAAACACCATATATTTT. Translating it yields CASRPGAGNTIYF.

The chain couples TRBV7-2 to TRBJ2-7, with TRBD1 matching over 9 bases. The V segment lost 3 bases and the J segment 8 bases; nucleotides outside the gene matches: 8. CDR1 is SGHTA, CDR2 FQGNSA, per germline. The CDR3 sequence is 14 residues long. The CDR3: CASSFRDRVGKQYF. The DNA for the CDR3 is TGTGCCAGCAGCTTCCGGGACAGGGTGGGTAAGCAGTACTTC.

This rearrangement joins TRBV4-2 to TRBJ1-6; 9 nucleotides match TRBD1. After removal of 2 bases from V and 9 bases from J, the junction contained 5 bases not matched to a gene. The CDR3 is 15 residues long. CDR1 is LGHNA and CDR2 is YNFKEQ in the germline V gene. CDR3 sequence: CASSQIQGAGSPLHF. The DNA for the CDR3 is TGTGCCAGCAGCCAAATACAGGGGGCAGGTTCACCCCTCCACTTT.

V and J are TRBV19 and TRBJ1-2; 8 bases agree with TRBD1. CDR3 length: 15 residues. Unmatched junction bases numbered 11, after V lost 7 bases and J lost 4 bases. From germline, CDR1 is LNHDA and CDR2 SQIVND (reference sequence). The CDR3 here is CASKGTGQYGYGYTF. CDR3 coding DNA: TGTGCCAGTAAAGGGACAGGACAATATGGCTATGGCTACACCTTC.

The chain links TRBV5-6 to TRBJ1-2; 7 bases are shared with TRBD1. Germline CDR1 SGHDT, CDR2 YYEEEE. Germline trimming cut 0 bases from V and 8 bases from J; bases unmatched to any gene: 13. This CDR3 region has 16 residues. This chain's CDR3 is CASSLGLWAGTEGYTF. The CDR3 nucleotides read TGTGCCAGCAGCTTGGGGCTCTGGGCCGGGACAGAAGGCTACACCTTC.

This sequence joins TRBV9 and TRBJ1-6, with 7 bases that match TRBD1. This CDR3 region has 13 residues. The junction had 6 bases not matched to a gene; V was cut back by 5 bases and J by 10 bases. Germline values: CDR1 SGDLS, CDR2 YYNGEE. CDR3 in amino acids: CASSLTGESPLHF. The CDR3 nucleotides are TGTGCCAGCAGTTTAACAGGGGAGTCACCCCTCCACTTT.

This clone was observed a few times. The chain employs TRBV10-2 and TRBJ1-1, with a weak D call TRBD1 (6 bases). Looked up from germline, CDR1 is WSHSY and CDR2 is SAAADI. The CDR3 consists of 16 residues. V was trimmed by 10 bases and J by 1 base, leaving 22 bases between them. CDR3 residues: CATLSGLFRGNTEAFF. The CDR3 DNA reads as TGCGCCACCCTCTCCGGGCTATTCAGGGGGAACACTGAAGCTTTCTTT.

The genes are TRBV7-9 and TRBJ2-2; 8 nucleotides align to TRBD1. The CDR3 spans 15 residues. Germline V gene lookup returns CDR1 SEHNR and CDR2 FQNEAQ (reference sequence). V lost 6 bases and J lost 4; bases outside the gene matches: 7. CDR3 residues: CASRNKTGATGELFF. CDR3 coding DNA: TGTGCCAGCAGGAATAAGACAGGGGCCACCGGGGAGCTGTTTTTT.